What follows describes a single TCR beta chain. What it binds is not known. Trimming shortened V by 1 base and J by 0 bases, and 7 bases separated the two germline ends. Germline V gives CDR1 LNHDA, CDR2 SQIVND (reference sequence). The CDR3 contains 14 residues. Expressed TCRB transcripts were sequenced, since all the RNA that had been isolated was reverse transcribed. Produced via immunoSEQ multiplex PCR; TCRdb's table is partial and in-frame only. The profile shows more than 300,000 clones, roughly an eighth of them singletons. This specimen belongs to a study of beta chain features in type 1 diabetes. Regarding the study as a whole: PCR could preferentially amplify shorter templates, alike in patients and controls. VDJ junctions from type 1 diabetes patients carried fewer insertions and larger deletions.

Naive, central memory, regulatory and stem cell-like memory cells within the CD4+ compartment were sorted using CD45RO/CCR7/CD25/CD127/CD95/CD27. Populations obtained by sorting all exceeded 95% purity. This TCR derives from a young man in good health. The sample was naive CD4+ T cells from blood. The chain uses TRBV19 and TRBJ2-7; D uncertain. CDR3 in DNA: TGTGCCAGTAGTATAGCGACTGTCTCCTACGAGCAGTACTTC. It translates to CASSIATVSYEQYF.